The source of this TCR beta chain is a study of regulatory T cells in long-lasting Graves disease. As for the study in general: Patients with persistent Graves' disease had over 5 years of antithyroid drugs and persistent TSH receptor antibodies. General study findings and limits: Examination was confined to peripheral blood, excluding thyroid tissue. Persistent disease favored TRBV28, TRBJ1-2 and TRBJ2-5.

CDR3 regions were amplified by Arm-PCR using iRepertoire HTBI primers to build TCR beta libraries. TCRdb reprocessed the multiplex PCR reads with MiXCR, giving one entry per CDR3 protein. The sample lists around 510,000 distinct CDR3 sequences; more than 20% were seen once. The CDR3 totals 14 residues. V gave up 6 bases and J gave up 7 bases; unmatched junction bases: 8. Germline CDR1 is MDHEN and CDR2 is SYDVKM. Time point meaning: persistent/refractory GD, antithyroid drugs over 5 years with positive TRAb. TCR sequences were obtained from RNA taken from PBMCs. This clonotype was found once. Antigen specificity is unknown.

The chain is built from TRBV28 and TRBJ2-1; 8 bases are shared with TRBD1. The input for sequencing was peripheral blood mononuclear cells (PBMCs), taken when the disease was refractory, from a patient treated with antithyroid drugs. This receptor was obtained from a female donor with Graves disease. The CDR3 bases are TGTGCCAGCAGACCTCAGGGGGCTGAGAATGAGCAGTTCTTC. As protein: CASRPQGAENEQFF.